These T cell receptor beta chains were read from a single sample in a study of blood T cell repertoires in COVID-19. TCRdb's copy holds only in-frame clones and misses some; the assay was immunoSEQ multiplex PCR. The data contain a few hundred thousand clones, around 80% of them singletons. Sequenced material: peripheral blood. Receptors were obtained from a man aged 60-69 years with acute or convalescent COVID-19. The CDR3 runs from the conserved cysteine through the conserved F or W. The order of the fields is CDR3 DNA, CDR3 protein, V gene, D gene, clone size, J gene. D genes are given only for firm matches. Part of the rows lack a size; the others show once, few, many or a class for expanded clones.

TGCGCCAGCAGCCAAGACAGGGGGGATAGAGGGAGGAGGTCACCCCTCCACTTT CASSQDRGDRGRRSPLHF TRBV4-3 TRBD1 . TRBJ1-6
TGTGCCAGCAGCCTCCGGGACAGGGGGCTCGAGCAGTACTTC CASSLRDRGLEQYF TRBV13 TRBD1 . TRBJ2-7
TGTGCCAGCAGCCAAGACGCGGAGGGAATCGGGGAGACCCAGTACTTC CASSQDAEGIGETQYF TRBV4-2 . . TRBJ2-5
TGTGCTTGGACCCGGGGGACAGGCCCCTACGAGCAGTACTTC CAWTRGTGPYEQYF TRBV30 TRBD1 once TRBJ2-7
TGTGCCAGCAGTTTCACACCGTTTCAACACACAGATACGCAGTATTTT CASSFTPFQHTDTQYF TRBV28 . . TRBJ2-3
TGTGCCAGACTAGGTATCTACGAGCAGTACTTC CARLGIYEQYF TRBV2 . . TRBJ2-7
TGTGCCAGTACCCGCGGGGGCGGGAGCTCCGAGCAGTACTTC CASTRGGGSSEQYF TRBV19 . . TRBJ2-7
TGTGCCACCAGCAGAGGGGGACTAGCGGGATACAATGAGCAGTTCTTC CATSRGGLAGYNEQFF TRBV15 TRBD2 . TRBJ2-1
TGCGCCAGCAGCCTGGGCGGGGCAGGCCAAGAGACCCAGTACTTC CASSLGGAGQETQYF TRBV4-1 . . TRBJ2-5
TGTGCCAGCTTAGACAGGGGGCTAGAGACCCAGTACTTC CASLDRGLETQYF TRBV28 TRBD1 once TRBJ2-5
TGTGCCATCAGGGGCGGGGGAGGCGATGAGCAGTTCTTC CAIRGGGGDEQFF TRBV10-3 TRBD2 . TRBJ2-1
TGTGCCATCAGGGGGGGGGTAGGCTTGGAGACCCAGTACTTC CAIRGGVGLETQYF TRBV10-3 TRBD2 . TRBJ2-5
TGTGCCAGCAGCGTAACAGGGGTTCTTGGAAACACCATATATTTT CASSVTGVLGNTIYF TRBV9 TRBD1 . TRBJ1-3
TGTGCCAGCAGCTTGAGCGGGGGCCACAATGAGCAGTTCTTC CASSLSGGHNEQFF TRBV7-3 TRBD2 . TRBJ2-1
TGTGCCATCAGTGAGGCGACAGAGAACTACGAGCAGTACTTC CAISEATENYEQYF TRBV10-3 . . TRBJ2-7
TGTGCCAGCAGCGTAGTTAGCGGGGGGGCCGGGGAGACCCAGTACTTC CASSVVSGGAGETQYF TRBV9 TRBD2 . TRBJ2-5
TGTGCCAGCAGCTACGGACTAGCGGGATACTACGAGCAGTACTTC CASSYGLAGYYEQYF TRBV7-9 TRBD2 . TRBJ2-7
TGTGCCAGCAGCCCAAGTCAGGGCATCGGTTACGAGCAGTACTTC CASSPSQGIGYEQYF TRBV7-2 . once TRBJ2-7
TGTGCCAGCAGCTCGGGACAGGGAAATAACTATGGCTACACCTTC CASSSGQGNNYGYTF TRBV7-3 TRBD1 . TRBJ1-2
TGCGCCAGCAGCTCCGGGACAAACATCAACTATGGCTACACCTTC CASSSGTNINYGYTF TRBV5-1 . few TRBJ1-2
TGTGCCAGCAGTGCCCGTTCCTCCCGCACAGATACGCAGTATTTT CASSARSSRTDTQYF TRBV25-1 . . TRBJ2-3
TGTGCCAGTAGGGACAGGCCAGATACGCAGTATTTT CASRDRPDTQYF TRBV5-6 TRBD1 . TRBJ2-3
TGCGCCAGCAGCTTAGGCAGCGGGGGGGCCAAGGAGCAGTTCTTC CASSLGSGGAKEQFF TRBV5-1 TRBD2 . TRBJ2-1
TGTGCCAGCAGCCAACTTGAGACAGATACGCAGTATTTT CASSQLETDTQYF TRBV3-1/TRBV3-2 . few TRBJ2-3
TGTGCCAGCAGCTTAGTTGGACTAGCGGGAGCTACGCAGTATTTT CASSLVGLAGATQYF TRBV7-2 TRBD2 . TRBJ2-3